These 7 T cell receptor beta chains came from one sample sequenced in a study of shared clonotypes between healthy human individuals. Sequenced by immunoSEQ multiplex PCR; TCRdb stores in-frame clones only, minus some. The table has about 1.5 million clones, 95% to 99% seen once; the top ten hold 0.4% to 0.55%. The specimen sequenced was naive CD4+ T cells sorted from blood. Subset noted: CD45RA+ positively selected. The receptor source for this set is a man aged 30-40 years in good health.

The rearrangement uses TRBV27 and TRBJ1-2; D unresolved. CDR1 is MNHEY and CDR2 is SMNVEV in the germline V gene (reference sequence). The CDR3 extends over 14 amino acids. V lost 5 bases and J 8 bases, leaving 18 bases between the germline ends. In DNA, the CDR3 is TGTGCCAGCAGTACCAGACGGCAAACGGAGGGCTACACCTTC. Its protein product is CASSTRRQTEGYTF.

This chain uses TRBV5-1 with TRBJ2-1; TRBD2 matches at 12 bases. Losses at the gene ends were 6 bases for V and 5 bases for J; bases not matched to a gene: 15. The CDR3 loop spans 18 amino acids. Germline CDR1 and CDR2: SGHRS and YFSETQ. CDR3 coding DNA: TGCGCCAGCACGCGGGGGTTAGCTAGGACTAGCGGGAACAATGAGCAGTTCTTC. Translated: CASTRGLARTSGNNEQFF.

This chain connects TRBV4-3 to TRBJ2-3; no firm D call. Germline lookup yields CDR1 LGHNA and CDR2 YSLEER. The V end lost 1 base, the J end lost 4 bases, and 6 bases lay between the germline ends. The CDR3 is made up of 13 amino acids. CDR3 region: CASSQAESDTQYF. The CDR3 nucleotides are TGCGCCAGCAGCCAAGCCGAGTCAGATACGCAGTATTTT.

V and J are TRBV5-1 and TRBJ1-3, with D perhaps TRBD1 (6 bases). The CDR3 contains 18 residues. Germline V gene lookup returns CDR1 SGHRS and CDR2 YFSETQ. V shed 3 bases and J shed 0 bases, with 19 bases lying between them. The CDR3 protein is CASSSNPGGLSSGNTIYF. For the CDR3, the DNA is TGCGCCAGCAGCTCCAACCCGGGGGGCCTCAGCTCTGGAAACACCATATATTTT.

This clone has a single count. CDR3 in amino acids: CASSGGAEETQYF. Here the CDR3 DNA reads TGTGCCAGCAGCGGCGGGGCCGAAGAGACCCAGTACTTC. J is TRBJ2-5 and V is TRBV9; maybe TRBD2 (6 bases). The CDR3 runs 13 residues. Germline-derived CDR1 and CDR2 are SGDLS and YYNGEE. Deletions cut 3 bases from V and 3 bases from J, with 9 bases between. Full variable domain (missing parts from reference TRBV9 and TRBJ2-5): DSGVTQTPKHLITATGQRVTLRCSPRSGDLSVYWYQQSLDQGLQFLIQYYNGEERAKGNILERFSAQQFPDLHSELNLSSLELGDSALYFCASSGGAEETQYFGPGTRLLVL.

J is TRBJ2-7 and V is TRBV19, with 9 bases fitting TRBD2. J lost 7 bases, V lost 4 bases, and 11 bases had no gene match. CDR3 length equals 15 residues. Germline V gene lookup returns CDR1 LNHDA and CDR2 SQIVND (reference sequence). CDR3 amino acids: CASSTYSGSRGEQYF. The CDR3, as DNA: TGTGCCAGTAGTACGTATAGCGGGAGCCGTGGAGAGCAGTACTTC. The entire variable domain, with the rest obtained from reference TRBV19 and TRBJ2-7, is as follows: DGGITQSPKYLFRKEGQNVTLSCEQNLNHDAMYWYRQDPGQGLRLIYYSQIVNDFQKGDIAEGYSVSREKKESFPLTVTSAQKNPTAFYLCASSTYSGSRGEQYFGPGTRLTVT.

The chain employs TRBV9 and TRBJ1-1; a possible D gene is TRBD1 (5 bases). CDR1 and CDR2 from the germline V gene are SGDLS and YYNGEE. V was pared by 0 bases and J by 5 bases, with 17 bases between. The CDR3 is made up of 16 amino acids. CDR3 loop: CASSVGPSAGSTEAFF. The CDR3 coding sequence is TGTGCCAGCAGCGTAGGCCCCTCGGCAGGGTCTACTGAAGCTTTCTTT.